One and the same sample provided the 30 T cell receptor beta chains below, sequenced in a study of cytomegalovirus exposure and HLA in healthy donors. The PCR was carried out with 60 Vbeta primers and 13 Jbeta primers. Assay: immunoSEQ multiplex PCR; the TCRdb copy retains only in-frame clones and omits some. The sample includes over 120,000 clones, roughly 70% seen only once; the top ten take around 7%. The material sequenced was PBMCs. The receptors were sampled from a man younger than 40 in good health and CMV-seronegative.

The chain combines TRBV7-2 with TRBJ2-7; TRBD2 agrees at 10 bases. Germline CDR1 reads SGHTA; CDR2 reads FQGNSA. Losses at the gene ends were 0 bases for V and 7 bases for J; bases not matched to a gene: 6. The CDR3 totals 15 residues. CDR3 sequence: CASSLAGTSASEQYF. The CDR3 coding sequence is TGTGCCAGCAGCTTAGCAGGGACTAGCGCAAGTGAGCAGTACTTC.

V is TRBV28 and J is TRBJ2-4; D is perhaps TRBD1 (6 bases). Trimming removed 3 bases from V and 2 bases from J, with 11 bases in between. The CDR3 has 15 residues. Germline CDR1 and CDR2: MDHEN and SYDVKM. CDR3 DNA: TGTGCCAGCAGTTTTCAGGGGTGGACCAAAAACATTCAGTACTTC. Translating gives CASSFQGWTKNIQYF. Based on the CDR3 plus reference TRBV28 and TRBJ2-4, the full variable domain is DVKVTQSSRYLVKRTGEKVFLECVQDMDHENMFWYRQDPGLGLRLIYFSYDVKMKEKGDIPEGYSVSREKKERFSLILESASTNQTSMYLCASSFQGWTKNIQYFGAGTRLSVL.

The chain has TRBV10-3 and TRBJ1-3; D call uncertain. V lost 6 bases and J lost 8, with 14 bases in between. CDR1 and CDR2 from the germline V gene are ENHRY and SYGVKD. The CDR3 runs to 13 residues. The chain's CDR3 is CAISPDEGDTIYF. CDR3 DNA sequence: TGTGCCATCAGCCCTGACGAGGGAGACACCATATATTTT.

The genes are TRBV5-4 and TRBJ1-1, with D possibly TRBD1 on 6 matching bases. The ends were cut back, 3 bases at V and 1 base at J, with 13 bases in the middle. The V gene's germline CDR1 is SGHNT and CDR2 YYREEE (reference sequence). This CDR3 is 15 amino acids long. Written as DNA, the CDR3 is TGTGCCAGCAGCTCGAAGACAGGAGAGAACACTGAAGCTTTCTTT. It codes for CASSSKTGENTEAFF.

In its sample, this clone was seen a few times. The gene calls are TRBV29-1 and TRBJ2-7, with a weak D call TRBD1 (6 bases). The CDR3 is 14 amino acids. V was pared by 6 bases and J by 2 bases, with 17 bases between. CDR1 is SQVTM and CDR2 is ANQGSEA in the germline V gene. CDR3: CSVTSGVETYEQYF. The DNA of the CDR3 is TGCAGCGTCACTTCAGGGGTCGAAACCTACGAGCAGTACTTC.

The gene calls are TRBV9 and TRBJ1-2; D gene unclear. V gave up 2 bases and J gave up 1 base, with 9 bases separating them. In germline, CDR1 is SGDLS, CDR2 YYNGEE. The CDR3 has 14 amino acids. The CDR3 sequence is CASSVAGSNYGYTF. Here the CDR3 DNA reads TGTGCCAGCAGCGTCGCGGGCAGTAACTATGGCTACACCTTC. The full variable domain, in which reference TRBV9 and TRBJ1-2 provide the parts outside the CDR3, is DSGVTQTPKHLITATGQRVTLRCSPRSGDLSVYWYQQSLDQGLQFLIQYYNGEERAKGNILERFSAQQFPDLHSELNLSSLELGDSALYFCASSVAGSNYGYTFGSGTRLTVV.

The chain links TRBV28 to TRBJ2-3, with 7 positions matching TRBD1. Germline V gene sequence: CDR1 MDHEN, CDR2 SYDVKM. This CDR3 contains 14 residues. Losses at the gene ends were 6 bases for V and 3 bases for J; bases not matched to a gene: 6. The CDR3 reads CASRITGETDTQYF. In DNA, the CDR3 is TGTGCCAGCAGAATCACAGGGGAGACAGATACGCAGTATTTT.

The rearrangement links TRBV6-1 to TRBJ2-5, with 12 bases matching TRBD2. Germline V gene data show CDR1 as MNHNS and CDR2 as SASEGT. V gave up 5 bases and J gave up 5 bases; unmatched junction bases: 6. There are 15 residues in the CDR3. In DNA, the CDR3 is TGTGCCAGCAGTCTAGCGGGAGGGAGTGGGGAGACCCAGTACTTC. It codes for CASSLAGGSGETQYF.

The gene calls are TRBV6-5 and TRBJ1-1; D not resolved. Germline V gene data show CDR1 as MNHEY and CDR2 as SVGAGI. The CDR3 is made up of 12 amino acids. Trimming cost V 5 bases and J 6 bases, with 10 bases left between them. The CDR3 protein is CASSPPGAEAFF. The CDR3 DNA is TGTGCCAGCAGTCCTCCCGGGGCTGAAGCTTTCTTT.

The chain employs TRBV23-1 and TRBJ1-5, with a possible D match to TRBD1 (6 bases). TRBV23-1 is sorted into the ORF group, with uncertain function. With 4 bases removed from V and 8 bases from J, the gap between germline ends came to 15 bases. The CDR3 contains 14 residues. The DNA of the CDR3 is TGCGCCAGCAGTCGCGGGAGCGGGGGCAAGCCCCAGCATTTT. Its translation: CASSRGSGGKPQHF.

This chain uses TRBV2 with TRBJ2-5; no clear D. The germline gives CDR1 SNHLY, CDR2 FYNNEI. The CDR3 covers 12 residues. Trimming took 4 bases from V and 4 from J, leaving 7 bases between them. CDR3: CASSGERETQYF. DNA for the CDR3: TGTGCCAGCAGTGGAGAAAGAGAGACCCAGTACTTC.

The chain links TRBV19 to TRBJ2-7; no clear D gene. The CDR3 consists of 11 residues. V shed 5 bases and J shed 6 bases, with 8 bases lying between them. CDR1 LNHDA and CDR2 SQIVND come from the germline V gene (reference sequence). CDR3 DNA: TGTGCCAGTAGTCCAGGATTCGAGCAGTACTTC. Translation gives CASSPGFEQYF.

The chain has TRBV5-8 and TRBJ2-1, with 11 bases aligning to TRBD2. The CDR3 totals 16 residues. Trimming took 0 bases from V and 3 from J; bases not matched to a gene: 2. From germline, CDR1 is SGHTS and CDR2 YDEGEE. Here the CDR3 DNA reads TGTGCCAGCAGCTTGGGGACTAGCGGGTTCTACAATGAGCAGTTCTTC. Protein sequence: CASSLGTSGFYNEQFF.

For the CDR3, the DNA is TGTGCCAGCAGCCCCCTCGGGACTAAAGGCGAGACCCAGTACTTC. Its protein product is CASSPLGTKGETQYF. The V and J genes are TRBV9 and TRBJ2-5; 7 bases align to TRBD2. Losses at the gene ends were 4 bases for V and 5 bases for J; bases not matched to a gene: 11. Germline CDR1 is SGDLS and CDR2 is YYNGEE. The CDR3 length is 15 residues.

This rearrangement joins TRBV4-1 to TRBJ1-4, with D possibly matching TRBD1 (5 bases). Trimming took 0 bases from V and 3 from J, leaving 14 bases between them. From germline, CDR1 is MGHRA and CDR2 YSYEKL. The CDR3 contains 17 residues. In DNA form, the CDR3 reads TGCGCCAGCAGCCAAGATCGGGCAGGGAGGGCTAATGAAAAACTGTTTTTT. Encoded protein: CASSQDRAGRANEKLFF.

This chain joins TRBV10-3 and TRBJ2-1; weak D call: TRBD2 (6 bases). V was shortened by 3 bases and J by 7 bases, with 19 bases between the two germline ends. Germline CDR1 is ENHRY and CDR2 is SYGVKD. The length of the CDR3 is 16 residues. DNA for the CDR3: TGTGCCATCAGTGAAGGGCGGGGCCCCTCGACGAATGAGCAGTTCTTC. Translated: CAISEGRGPSTNEQFF.

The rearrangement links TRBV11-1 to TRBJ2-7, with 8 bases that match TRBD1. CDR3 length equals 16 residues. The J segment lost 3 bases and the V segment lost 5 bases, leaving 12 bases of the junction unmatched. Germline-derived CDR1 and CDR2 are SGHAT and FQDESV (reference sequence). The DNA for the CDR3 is TGTGCCAGCAGCCTTAGGGTCGGGACAGGATACTACGAGCAGTACTTC. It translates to CASSLRVGTGYYEQYF.

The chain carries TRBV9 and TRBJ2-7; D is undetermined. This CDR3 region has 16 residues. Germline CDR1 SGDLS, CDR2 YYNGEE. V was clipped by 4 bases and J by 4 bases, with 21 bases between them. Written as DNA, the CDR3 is TGTGCCAGCAGCCCCAATCCAGGTGCTTTTGGTTACGAGCAGTACTTC. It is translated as CASSPNPGAFGYEQYF.

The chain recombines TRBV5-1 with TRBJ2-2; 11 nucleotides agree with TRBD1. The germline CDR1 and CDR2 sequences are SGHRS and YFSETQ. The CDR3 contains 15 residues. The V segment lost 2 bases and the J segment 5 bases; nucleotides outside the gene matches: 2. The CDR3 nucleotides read TGCGCCAGCAGCTTAAGGGACAGGGGGACCGGGGAGCTGTTTTTT. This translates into CASSLRDRGTGELFF.

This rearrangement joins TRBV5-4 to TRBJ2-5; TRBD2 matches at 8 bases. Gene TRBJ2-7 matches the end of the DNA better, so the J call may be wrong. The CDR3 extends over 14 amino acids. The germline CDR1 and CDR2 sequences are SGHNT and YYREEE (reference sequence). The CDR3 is CASSLAGTRYEQYF. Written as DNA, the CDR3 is TGTGCCAGCAGCTTGGCCGGGACTAGGTACGAGCAGTACTTC.

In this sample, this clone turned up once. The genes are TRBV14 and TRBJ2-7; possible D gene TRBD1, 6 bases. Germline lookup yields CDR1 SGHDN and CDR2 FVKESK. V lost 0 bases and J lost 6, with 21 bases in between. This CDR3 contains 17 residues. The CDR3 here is CASSQEYLAGVSVEQYF. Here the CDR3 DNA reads TGTGCCAGCAGCCAAGAATATCTGGCAGGGGTTTCGGTCGAGCAGTACTTC. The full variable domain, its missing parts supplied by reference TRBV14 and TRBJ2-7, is EAGVTQFPSHSVIEKGQTVTLRCDPISGHDNLYWYRRVMGKEIKFLLHFVKESKQDESGMPNNRFLAERTGGTYSTLKVQPAELEDSGVYFCASSQEYLAGVSVEQYFGPGTRLTVT.

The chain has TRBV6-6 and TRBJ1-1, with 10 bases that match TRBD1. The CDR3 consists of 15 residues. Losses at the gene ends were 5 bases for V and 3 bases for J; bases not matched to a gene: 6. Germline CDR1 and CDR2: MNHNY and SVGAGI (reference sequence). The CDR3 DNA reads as TGTGCCAGCAGTCGCGGACAGGGGGGGGACACTGAAGCTTTCTTT. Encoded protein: CASSRGQGGDTEAFF.

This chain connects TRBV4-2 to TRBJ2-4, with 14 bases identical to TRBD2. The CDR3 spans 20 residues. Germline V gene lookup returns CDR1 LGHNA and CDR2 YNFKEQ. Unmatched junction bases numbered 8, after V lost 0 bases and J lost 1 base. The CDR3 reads CASSQEPGTSGRGAKNIQYF. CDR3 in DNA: TGTGCCAGCAGCCAAGAGCCCGGGACTAGCGGGAGAGGTGCCAAAAACATTCAGTACTTC.

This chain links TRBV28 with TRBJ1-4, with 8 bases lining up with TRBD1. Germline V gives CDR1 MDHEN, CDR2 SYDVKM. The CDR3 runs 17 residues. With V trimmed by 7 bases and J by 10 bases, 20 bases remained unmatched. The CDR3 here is CASTRSGQGAPSGKLFF. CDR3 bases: TGTGCCAGCACCCGCTCGGGGCAGGGGGCCCCCTCAGGAAAACTGTTTTTT.

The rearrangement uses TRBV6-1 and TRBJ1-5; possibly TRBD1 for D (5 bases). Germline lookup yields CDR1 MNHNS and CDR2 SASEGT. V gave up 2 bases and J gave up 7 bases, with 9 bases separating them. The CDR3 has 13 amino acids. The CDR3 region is CASSELGGQPQHF. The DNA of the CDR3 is TGTGCCAGCAGTGAACTCGGGGGACAGCCCCAGCATTTT.

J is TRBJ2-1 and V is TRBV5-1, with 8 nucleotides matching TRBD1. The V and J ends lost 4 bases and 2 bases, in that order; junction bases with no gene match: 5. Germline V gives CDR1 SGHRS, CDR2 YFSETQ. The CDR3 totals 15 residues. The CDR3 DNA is TGCGCCAGCAGCGTCAGGGGGCTTCCCTACAATGAGCAGTTCTTC. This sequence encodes CASSVRGLPYNEQFF.

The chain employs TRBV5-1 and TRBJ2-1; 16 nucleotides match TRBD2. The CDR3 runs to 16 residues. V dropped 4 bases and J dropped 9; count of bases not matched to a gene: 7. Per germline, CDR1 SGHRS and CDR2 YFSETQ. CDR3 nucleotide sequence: TGCGCCAGCAGCCTCCCGGGGACTAGCGGGGGGGGTGAGCAGTTCTTC. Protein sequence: CASSLPGTSGGGEQFF. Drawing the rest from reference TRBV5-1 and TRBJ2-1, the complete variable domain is KAGVTQTPRYLIKTRGQQVTLSCSPISGHRSVSWYQQTPGQGLQFLFEYFSETQRNKGNFPGRFSGRQFSNSRSEMNVSTLELGDSALYLCASSLPGTSGGGEQFFGPGTRLTVL.

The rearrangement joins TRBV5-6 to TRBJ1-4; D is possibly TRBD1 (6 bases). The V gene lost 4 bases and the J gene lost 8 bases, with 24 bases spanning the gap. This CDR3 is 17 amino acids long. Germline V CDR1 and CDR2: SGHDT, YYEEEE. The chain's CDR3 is CASSRTGGAQRGEKLFF. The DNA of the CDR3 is TGTGCCAGCAGCCGTACCGGGGGGGCCCAGCGTGGCGAAAAACTGTTTTTT.

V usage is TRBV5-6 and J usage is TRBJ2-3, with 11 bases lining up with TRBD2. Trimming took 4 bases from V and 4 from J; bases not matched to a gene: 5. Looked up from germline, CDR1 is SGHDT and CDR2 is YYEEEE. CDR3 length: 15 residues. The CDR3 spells CASSPGTSGADTQYF. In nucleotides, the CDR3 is TGTGCCAGCAGCCCCGGGACTAGCGGAGCAGATACGCAGTATTTT.

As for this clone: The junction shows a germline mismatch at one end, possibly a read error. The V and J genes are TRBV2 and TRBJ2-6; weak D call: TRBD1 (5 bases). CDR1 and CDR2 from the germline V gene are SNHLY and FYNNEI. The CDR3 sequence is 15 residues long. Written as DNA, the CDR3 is TGTGCCAGCAGCGCACAGCGCTCTGGGGCCAACGGCCTGACTTTC. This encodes CASSAQRSGANGLTF.